The rows below give T cell receptor beta chains drawn from one sample of a study of CD8 T cells in ankylosing spondylitis. TCRdb re-called the 5' RACE reads through MiXCR, storing one row per CDR3 protein. Altogether a few hundred thousand distinct CDR3 sequences are present, roughly 20% being singletons, with the ten largest covering approximately 14%. Sequences were obtained from blood, either unsorted or a sorted T cell fraction (not recorded which). The receptors stem from a male donor with ankylosing spondylitis or in good health (not recorded which). The CDR3 runs from the conserved cysteine through the conserved F or W. D genes are given only for firm matches. Expanded clones get a size class; other rows say once, few or many, or leave the size out.

TRBV20-1	.	.	TRBJ1-5	CSAPIGTPSGSQPQHF	TGCAGTGCTCCCATCGGGACACCTTCTGGCAGTCAGCCCCAGCATTTT
TRBV30	few	.	TRBJ2-7	CAWTSGTYEQYF	TGTGCCTGGACTTCTGGGACCTACGAGCAGTACTTC
TRBV12-3/TRBV12-4	.	.	TRBJ2-5	CASSSRLDEETQYF	TGTGCCAGCAGTTCCAGACTAGATGAAGAGACCCAGTACTTC
TRBV29-1	few	.	TRBJ2-1	CSVEVAEVYNEQFF	TGCAGCGTTGAAGTAGCGGAGGTCTACAATGAGCAGTTCTTC
TRBV7-8	few	TRBD2	TRBJ2-3	CASSLLAGGPVDTQYF	TGTGCCAGCAGCTTACTAGCGGGGGGGCCTGTAGATACGCAGTATTTT
TRBV28	few	TRBD1	TRBJ1-4	CASSLTDRGTEKLFF	TGTGCCAGCAGTTTAACGGACAGGGGTACTGAAAAACTGTTTTTT
TRBV29-1	many	.	TRBJ2-1	CSVVPRTYNEQFF	TGCAGCGTTGTTCCTCGTACCTACAATGAGCAGTTCTTC
TRBV6-5	.	.	TRBJ2-7	CASSYSAYSSYEQYF	TGTGCCAGCAGTTACTCGGCTTATAGCTCCTACGAGCAGTACTTC
TRBV29-1	.	.	TRBJ1-2	CSAPGGPGYTF	TGCAGCGCTCCCGGGGGACCGGGCTACACCTTC
TRBV6-1	few	.	TRBJ2-5	CASSEAAAGSYTETQYF	TGTGCCAGCAGTGAAGCAGCGGCAGGGAGTTATACGGAGACCCAGTACTTC
TRBV6-5	.	TRBD1	TRBJ2-2	CASSYSTGDTGELFF	TGTGCCAGCAGTTACTCAACAGGGGACACCGGGGAGCTGTTTTTT
TRBV2	once	.	TRBJ2-7	CASSEGQGITYEQYF	TGTGCCAGCAGTGAAGGGCAGGGAATCACCTACGAGCAGTACTTC
TRBV10-3	.	.	TRBJ2-3	CAISESPGQGTDTQYF	TGTGCCATCAGTGAGTCTCCGGGACAAGGCACAGATACGCAGTATTTT
TRBV9	.	.	TRBJ2-3	CASSVFGSSSTDTQYF	TGTGCCAGCAGCGTATTTGGCAGTTCTAGCACAGATACGCAGTATTTT
TRBV29-1	few	.	TRBJ2-2	CSVERRGNTGELFF	TGCAGCGTTGAAAGAAGGGGGAACACCGGGGAGCTGTTTTTT
TRBV20-1	few	.	TRBJ1-2	CSALSVYGYTF	TGCAGTGCGTTGTCCGTGTATGGCTACACCTTC
TRBV27	many	.	TRBJ2-7	CASSPRGVNYEQYF	TGTGCCAGCAGTCCGCGCGGGGTAAACTACGAGCAGTACTTC
TRBV7-9	.	TRBD1	TRBJ2-3	CASSGQGDTQYF	TGTGCCAGCAGCGGACAGGGCGATACGCAGTATTTT
TRBV5-5	few	.	TRBJ2-1	CASSRTLYNEQFF	TGTGCCAGCAGCAGGACATTGTACAATGAGCAGTTCTTC
TRBV5-6	.	.	TRBJ1-2	CASSSKYGTSNYGYTF	TGTGCCAGCAGCTCCAAGTACGGGACCTCTAACTATGGCTACACCTTC
TRBV20-1	.	TRBD2	TRBJ2-1	CSAKKRGTYNEQFF	TGCAGTGCCAAGAAGCGGGGGACCTACAATGAGCAGTTCTTC
TRBV12-3/TRBV12-4	.	TRBD2	TRBJ2-7	CASSSGLVGQYF	TGTGCCAGCAGCTCTGGACTAGTTGGGCAGTACTTC
TRBV5-1	.	.	TRBJ1-2	CASSLDSPTGGYTF	TGCGCCAGCAGCTTGGACTCCCCTACGGGCGGCTACACCTTC
TRBV6-1	.	TRBD1	TRBJ2-1	CATWTGGGGYNEQFF	TGTGCCACTTGGACAGGTGGAGGTGGCTACAATGAGCAGTTCTTC
TRBV12-3/TRBV12-4	few	TRBD1	TRBJ1-4	CASSGTADSGEKLFF	TGTGCCAGCAGCGGGACAGCAGACAGTGGTGAAAAACTGTTTTTT
TRBV18	.	TRBD2	TRBJ2-1	CASSTGTSYEQFF	TGTGCCAGCTCAACCGGGACTAGCTATGAGCAGTTCTTC
TRBV6-1	.	TRBD1	TRBJ2-5	CASGRTGGQETQYF	TGTGCCAGCGGGCGGACAGGGGGACAAGAGACCCAGTACTTC
TRBV7-2	few	TRBD1	TRBJ2-7	CASSQTGSGEQYF	TGTGCCAGCAGCCAGACAGGGAGTGGCGAGCAGTACTTC
TRBV6-5	.	.	TRBJ2-7	CASSYFAGRTDEQYF	TGTGCCAGCAGTTACTTCGCAGGGAGGACGGACGAGCAGTACTTC
TRBV6-1	.	.	TRBJ2-3	CASSPSGAFTDTQYF	TGTGCCAGCAGCCCATCAGGGGCTTTCACAGATACGCAGTATTTT
TRBV5-6	.	.	TRBJ2-1	CASSLWSRLASNEQFF	TGTGCCAGCAGCTTGTGGTCTCGGCTAGCGAGCAATGAGCAGTTCTTC
TRBV7-8	.	TRBD1	TRBJ2-5	CASSSPGQGPETQYF	TGTGCCAGCAGCTCTCCGGGACAGGGCCCCGAGACCCAGTACTTC
TRBV20-1	.	.	TRBJ2-3	CSARDEERITDTQYF	TGCAGTGCTAGAGATGAGGAGCGGATCACAGATACGCAGTATTTT
TRBV12-3/TRBV12-4	few	.	TRBJ2-3	CASSFGWPTDTQYF	TGTGCCAGCAGTTTCGGGTGGCCCACAGATACGCAGTATTTT
TRBV29-1	.	.	TRBJ2-1	CSAGDGGSEQFF	TGCAGCGCGGGGGACGGCGGATCTGAGCAGTTCTTC
TRBV3-1	few	.	TRBJ2-7	CASSQEPQSSSYEQYF	TGTGCCAGCAGCCAAGAACCACAGTCTAGCTCCTACGAGCAGTACTTC
TRBV3-1	many	.	TRBJ1-5	CASSPGNQPQHF	TGTGCCAGCAGCCCAGGCAATCAGCCCCAGCATTTT
TRBV13	many	.	TRBJ2-1	CASSPDSNNEQFF	TGTGCCAGCAGCCCGGACAGTAACAATGAGCAGTTCTTC
TRBV7-9	.	.	TRBJ1-1	CASSSPGTPAEAFF	TGTGCCAGCAGCTCGCCCGGGACGCCGGCTGAAGCTTTCTTT
TRBV10-3	.	TRBD2	TRBJ2-2	CAISPRGGNTGELFF	TGTGCCATCAGTCCCCGGGGGGGGAACACCGGGGAGCTGTTTTTT
TRBV15	few	.	TRBJ2-3	CATSEAAGDTQYF	TGTGCCACCAGCGAAGCTGCTGGGGATACGCAGTATTTT
TRBV10-3	few	.	TRBJ2-7	CAISDTYEQYF	TGTGCCATCAGTGACACCTACGAGCAGTACTTC
TRBV12-3/TRBV12-4	many	TRBD2	TRBJ2-1	CASGLGGYNEQFF	TGTGCCAGCGGGCTCGGGGGGTACAATGAGCAGTTCTTC
TRBV15	few	.	TRBJ2-5	CATSTRPLNQETQYF	TGTGCCACCAGCACCCGTCCGCTTAATCAAGAGACCCAGTACTTC
TRBV10-3	few	TRBD2	TRBJ2-7	CAISLGLATYEQYF	TGTGCCATCTCTTTGGGACTAGCAACCTACGAGCAGTACTTC
TRBV29-1	.	.	TRBJ2-7	CSAGVDEQYF	TGCAGCGCAGGGGTTGACGAGCAGTACTTC
TRBV12-3/TRBV12-4	few	.	TRBJ2-2	CASSLWFEGGELFF	TGTGCCAGCAGTTTGTGGTTCGAGGGCGGGGAGCTGTTTTTT
TRBV4-1	few	TRBD1	TRBJ1-1	CASSQGQGGAEAFF	TGCGCCAGCAGCCAGGGACAGGGGGGCGCTGAAGCTTTCTTT
TRBV24-1	many	TRBD1	TRBJ2-1	CATSEGDRRFNEQFF	TGTGCCACCAGTGAAGGGGACAGGCGCTTCAATGAGCAGTTCTTC
TRBV27	.	TRBD1	TRBJ1-2	CASRGQHYGYTF	TGTGCCAGCAGGGGACAGCACTATGGCTACACCTTC
TRBV3-1	few	.	TRBJ2-7	CASSQGGNHEQYF	TGTGCCAGCAGCCAAGGAGGGAACCACGAGCAGTACTTC
TRBV6-6	few	.	TRBJ1-6	CASSTGGSPLHF	TGTGCCAGCAGTACCGGGGGTTCACCCCTCCACTTT
TRBV10-2	.	.	TRBJ2-5	CATRSTGSPQETQYF	TGCGCCACCCGATCTACCGGGTCCCCCCAAGAGACCCAGTACTTC
TRBV11-2	few	.	TRBJ2-3	CASSFLGGGSTDTQYF	TGTGCCAGCAGCTTCCTAGGAGGGGGAAGCACAGATACGCAGTATTTT
TRBV11-1	once	TRBD2	TRBJ2-2	CASSQAVGGGRLNTGELFF	TGTGCCAGCAGTCAAGCCGTCGGGGGGGGGCGCTTAAACACCGGGGAGCTGTTTTTT
TRBV20-1	.	.	TRBJ2-1	CSARAMRTGSWGGFNEQFF	TGCAGTGCTAGAGCAATGAGAACAGGGTCTTGGGGGGGATTCAATGAGCAGTTCTTC
TRBV20-1	few	TRBD1	TRBJ2-7	CSARTPGTAFPYEQYF	TGCAGTGCCAGAACACCCGGGACAGCGTTTCCCTACGAGCAGTACTTC